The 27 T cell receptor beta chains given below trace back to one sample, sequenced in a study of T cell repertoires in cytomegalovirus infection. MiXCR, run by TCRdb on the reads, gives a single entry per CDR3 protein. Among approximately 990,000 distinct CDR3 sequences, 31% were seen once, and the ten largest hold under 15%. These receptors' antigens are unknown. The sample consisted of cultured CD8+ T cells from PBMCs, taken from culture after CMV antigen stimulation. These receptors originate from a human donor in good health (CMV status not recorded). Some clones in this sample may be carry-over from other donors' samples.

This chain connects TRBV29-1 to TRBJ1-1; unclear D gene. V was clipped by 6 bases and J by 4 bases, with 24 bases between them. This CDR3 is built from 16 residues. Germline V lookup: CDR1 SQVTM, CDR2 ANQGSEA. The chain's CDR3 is CSVPSRGAGRGTEAFF. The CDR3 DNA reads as TGCAGCGTCCCGTCCCGGGGTGCCGGCCGGGGCACTGAAGCTTTCTTT.

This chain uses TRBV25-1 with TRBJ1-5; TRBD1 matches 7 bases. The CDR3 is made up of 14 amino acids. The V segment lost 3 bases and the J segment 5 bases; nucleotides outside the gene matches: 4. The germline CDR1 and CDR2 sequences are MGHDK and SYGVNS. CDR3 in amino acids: CASSEGQYHQPQHF. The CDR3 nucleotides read TGTGCCAGCAGTGAGGGACAGTATCATCAGCCCCAGCATTTT.

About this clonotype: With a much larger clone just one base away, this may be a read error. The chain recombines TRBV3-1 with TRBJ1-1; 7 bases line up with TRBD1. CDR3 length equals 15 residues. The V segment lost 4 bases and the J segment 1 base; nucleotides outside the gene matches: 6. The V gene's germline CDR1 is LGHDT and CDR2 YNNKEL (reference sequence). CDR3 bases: TGTGCCAGCAGCCTCGGGACAGCCTCGAACACTGAAGCTTTCTTT. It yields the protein CASSLGTASNTEAFF.

The CDR3 DNA reads as TGTGCCAGCAGCTTGAGGGCAGGGAGTGTTATGAACACTGAAGCTTTCTTT. Protein sequence: CASSLRAGSVMNTEAFF. The V and J genes are TRBV5-6 and TRBJ1-1, with a tentative D call TRBD1 (5 bases). The CDR3 is 17 amino acids. Trimming shortened V by 1 base and J by 0 bases, and 16 bases separated the two germline ends. Per germline, CDR1 SGHDT and CDR2 YYEEEE.

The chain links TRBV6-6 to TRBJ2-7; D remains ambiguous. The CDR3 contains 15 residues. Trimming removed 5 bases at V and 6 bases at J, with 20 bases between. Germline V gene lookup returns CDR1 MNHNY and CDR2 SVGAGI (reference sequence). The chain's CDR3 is CASSEIDTLNAEQYF. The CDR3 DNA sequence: TGTGCCAGCAGTGAGATTGACACTCTGAATGCCGAGCAGTACTTC.

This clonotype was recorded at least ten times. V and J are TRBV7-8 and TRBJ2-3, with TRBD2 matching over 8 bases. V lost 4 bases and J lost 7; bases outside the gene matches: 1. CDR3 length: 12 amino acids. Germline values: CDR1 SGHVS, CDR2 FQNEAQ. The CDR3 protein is CASSSGGNTQYF. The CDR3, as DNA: TGTGCCAGCAGCTCGGGGGGGAATACGCAGTATTTT.

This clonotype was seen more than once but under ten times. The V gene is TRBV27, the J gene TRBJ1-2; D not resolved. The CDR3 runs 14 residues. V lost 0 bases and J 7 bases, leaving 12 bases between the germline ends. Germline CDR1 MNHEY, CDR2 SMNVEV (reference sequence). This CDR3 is CASSLSGPLGGYTF. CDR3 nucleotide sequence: TGTGCCAGCAGTTTATCGGGCCCCCTGGGTGGCTACACCTTC.

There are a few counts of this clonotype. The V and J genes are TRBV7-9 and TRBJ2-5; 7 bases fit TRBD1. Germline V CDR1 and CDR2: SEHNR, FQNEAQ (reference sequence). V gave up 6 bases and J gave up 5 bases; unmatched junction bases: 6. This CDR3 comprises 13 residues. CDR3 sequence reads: CASRLGGMETQYF. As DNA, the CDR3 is TGTGCCAGCAGGCTAGGGGGCATGGAGACCCAGTACTTC.

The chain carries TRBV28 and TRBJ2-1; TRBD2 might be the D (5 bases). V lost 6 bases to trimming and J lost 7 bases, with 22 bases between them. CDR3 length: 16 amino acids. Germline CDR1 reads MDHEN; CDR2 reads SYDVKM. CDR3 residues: CASSPSHRGLGNEQFF. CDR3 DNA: TGTGCCAGCAGCCCCTCGCACCGTGGACTGGGGAATGAGCAGTTCTTC.

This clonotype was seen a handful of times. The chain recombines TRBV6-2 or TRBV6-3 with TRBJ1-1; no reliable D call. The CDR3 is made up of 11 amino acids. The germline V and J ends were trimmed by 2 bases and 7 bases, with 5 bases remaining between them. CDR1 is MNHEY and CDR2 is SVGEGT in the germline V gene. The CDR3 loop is CASSYPNEAFF. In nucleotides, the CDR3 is TGTGCCAGCAGTTACCCGAATGAAGCTTTCTTT.

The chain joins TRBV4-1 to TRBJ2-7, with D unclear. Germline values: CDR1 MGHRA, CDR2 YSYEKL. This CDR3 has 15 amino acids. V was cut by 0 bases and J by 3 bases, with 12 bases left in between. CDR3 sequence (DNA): TGCGCCAGCAGCCAAGATCGACTGGGAAGCTACGAGCAGTACTTC. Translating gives CASSQDRLGSYEQYF.

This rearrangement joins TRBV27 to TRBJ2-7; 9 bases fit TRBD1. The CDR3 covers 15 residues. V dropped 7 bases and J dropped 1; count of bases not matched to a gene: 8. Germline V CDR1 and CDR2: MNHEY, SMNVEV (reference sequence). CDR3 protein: CASKWGTGSSYEQYF. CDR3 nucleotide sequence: TGTGCCAGCAAGTGGGGGACAGGGAGTTCCTACGAGCAGTACTTC.

CDR3 nucleotide sequence: TGCGCCAGCAGCCAAGCCCCGGGGGTAGATTCACCCCTCCACTTT. Translating gives CASSQAPGVDSPLHF. The chain carries TRBV4-1 and TRBJ1-6; D is perhaps TRBD1 (5 bases). V was clipped by 1 base and J by 8 bases, with 12 bases between them. CDR3 length: 15 residues. The germline V gene encodes CDR1 MGHRA and CDR2 YSYEKL.

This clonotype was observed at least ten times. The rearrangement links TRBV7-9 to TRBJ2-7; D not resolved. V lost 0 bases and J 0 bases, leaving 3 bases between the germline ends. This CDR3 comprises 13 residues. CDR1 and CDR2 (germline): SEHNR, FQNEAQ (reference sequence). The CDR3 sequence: CASSLAISYEQYF. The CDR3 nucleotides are TGTGCCAGCAGCTTAGCCATCTCCTACGAGCAGTACTTC.

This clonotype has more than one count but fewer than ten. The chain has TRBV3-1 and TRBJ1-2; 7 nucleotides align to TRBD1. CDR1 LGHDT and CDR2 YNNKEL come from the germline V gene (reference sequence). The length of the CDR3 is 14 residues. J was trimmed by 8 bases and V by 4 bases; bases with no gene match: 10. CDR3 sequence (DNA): TGTGCCAGCAGCCCAGGGAGGGGGCATTACGGCTACACCTTC. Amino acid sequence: CASSPGRGHYGYTF.

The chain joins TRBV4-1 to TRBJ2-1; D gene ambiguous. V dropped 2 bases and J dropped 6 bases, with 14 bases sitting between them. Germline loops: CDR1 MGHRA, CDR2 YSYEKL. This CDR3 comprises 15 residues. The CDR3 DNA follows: TGCGCCAGCAGCCAATATCGCTTCGCTACCAATGAGCAGTTCTTC. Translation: CASSQYRFATNEQFF.

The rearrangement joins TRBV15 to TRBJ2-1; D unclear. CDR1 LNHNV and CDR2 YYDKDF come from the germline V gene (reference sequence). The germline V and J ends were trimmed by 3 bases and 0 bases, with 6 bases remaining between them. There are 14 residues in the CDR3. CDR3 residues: CATSSLSSYNEQFF. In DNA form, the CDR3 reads TGTGCCACCAGCAGCTTGAGCTCCTACAATGAGCAGTTCTTC.

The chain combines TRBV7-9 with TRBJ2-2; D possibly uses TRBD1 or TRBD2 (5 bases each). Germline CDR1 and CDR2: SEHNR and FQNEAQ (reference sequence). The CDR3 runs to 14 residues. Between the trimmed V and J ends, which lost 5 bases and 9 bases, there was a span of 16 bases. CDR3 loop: CASSGDDGIRELFF. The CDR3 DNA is TGTGCCAGCAGCGGGGACGACGGGATCAGGGAGCTGTTTTTT. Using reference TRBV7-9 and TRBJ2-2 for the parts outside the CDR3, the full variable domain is DTGVSQNPRHKITKRGQNVTFRCDPISEHNRLYWYRQTLGQGPEFLTYFQNEAQLEKSRLLSDRFSAERPKGSFSTLEIQRTEQGDSAMYLCASSGDDGIRELFFGEGSRLTVL.

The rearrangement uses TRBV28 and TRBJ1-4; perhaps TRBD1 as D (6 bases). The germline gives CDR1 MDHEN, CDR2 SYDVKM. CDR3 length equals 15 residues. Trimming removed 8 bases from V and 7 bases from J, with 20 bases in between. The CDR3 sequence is CASGGGTPGSEKLFF. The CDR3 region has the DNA TGTGCCAGCGGTGGAGGGACACCGGGGAGTGAAAAACTGTTTTTT.

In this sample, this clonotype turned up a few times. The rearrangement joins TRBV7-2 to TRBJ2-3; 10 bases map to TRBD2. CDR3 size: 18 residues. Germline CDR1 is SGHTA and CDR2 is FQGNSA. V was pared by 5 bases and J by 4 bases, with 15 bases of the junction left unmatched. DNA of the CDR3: TGTGCCAGCAGCGCTACAATATACAGCGGGGGGGCAGCAGATACGCAGTATTTT. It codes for CASSATIYSGGAADTQYF.

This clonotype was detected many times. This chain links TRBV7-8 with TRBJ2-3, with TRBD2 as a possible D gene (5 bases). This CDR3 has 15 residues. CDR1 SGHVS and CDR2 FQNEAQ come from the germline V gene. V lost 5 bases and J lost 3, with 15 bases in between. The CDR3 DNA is TGTGCCAGCAGCCCCTGGAACGAGGGAACAGATACGCAGTATTTT. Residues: CASSPWNEGTDTQYF.

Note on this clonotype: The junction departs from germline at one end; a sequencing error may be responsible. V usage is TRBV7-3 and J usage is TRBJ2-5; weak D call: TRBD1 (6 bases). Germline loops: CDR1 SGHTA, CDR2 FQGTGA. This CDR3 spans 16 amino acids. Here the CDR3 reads CANSLNPGHHQETQYF. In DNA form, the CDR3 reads TGTGCCAACAGCTTAAACCCGGGACACCACCAAGAGACCCAGTACTTC.

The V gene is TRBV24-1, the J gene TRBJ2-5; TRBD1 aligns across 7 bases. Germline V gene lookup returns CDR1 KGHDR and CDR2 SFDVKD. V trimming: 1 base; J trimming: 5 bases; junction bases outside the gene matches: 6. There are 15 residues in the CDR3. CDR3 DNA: TGTGCCACCAGTGATTTCGGGACAGATGACGAGACCCAGTACTTC. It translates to CATSDFGTDDETQYF.

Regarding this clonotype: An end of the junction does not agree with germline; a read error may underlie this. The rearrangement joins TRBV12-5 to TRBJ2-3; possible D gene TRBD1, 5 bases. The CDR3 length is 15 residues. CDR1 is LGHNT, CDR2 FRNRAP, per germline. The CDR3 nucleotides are TGTGTTAGTTCGTGGGGCCGGTCTAGCACAGATACGCAGTATTTT. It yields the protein CVSSWGRSSTDTQYF.

The CDR3, as DNA: TGTGCCAACAATGATCTGGGGATCCTTAGCACAGATACGCAGTATTTT. It encodes CANNDLGILSTDTQYF. The chain combines TRBV12-3 or TRBV12-4 with TRBJ2-3; D gene uncertain. V lost 10 bases and J 0 bases, leaving 20 bases between the germline ends. The CDR3 contains 16 residues.

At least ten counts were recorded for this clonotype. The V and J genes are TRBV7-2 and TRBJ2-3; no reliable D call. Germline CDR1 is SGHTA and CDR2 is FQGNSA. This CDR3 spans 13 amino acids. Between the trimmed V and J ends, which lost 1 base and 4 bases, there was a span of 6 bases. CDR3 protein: CASSLVHPDTQYF. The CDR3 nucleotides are TGTGCCAGCAGCTTAGTTCATCCAGATACGCAGTATTTT.

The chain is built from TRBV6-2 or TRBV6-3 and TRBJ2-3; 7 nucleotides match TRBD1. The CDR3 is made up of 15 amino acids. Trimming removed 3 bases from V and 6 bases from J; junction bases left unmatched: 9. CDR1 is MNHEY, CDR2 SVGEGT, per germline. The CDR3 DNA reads TGTGCCAGCAGTTATATAGGGGGCCGTATGGATACGCAGTATTTT. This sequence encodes CASSYIGGRMDTQYF.